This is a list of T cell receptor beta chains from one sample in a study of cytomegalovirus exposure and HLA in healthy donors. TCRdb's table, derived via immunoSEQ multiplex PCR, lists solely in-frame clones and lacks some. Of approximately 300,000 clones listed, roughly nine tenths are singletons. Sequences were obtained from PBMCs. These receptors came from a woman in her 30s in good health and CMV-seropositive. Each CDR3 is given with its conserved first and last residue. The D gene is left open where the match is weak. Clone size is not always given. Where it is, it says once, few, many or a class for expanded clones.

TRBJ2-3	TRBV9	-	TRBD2	CASSVGAGGPFGDTQYF	TGTGCCAGCAGCGTAGGAGCGGGAGGGCCATTTGGAGATACGCAGTATTTT
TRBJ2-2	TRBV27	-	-	CASSFPGSGELFF	TGTGCCAGCAGTTTCCCAGGGTCCGGGGAGCTGTTTTTT
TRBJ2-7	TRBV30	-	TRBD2	CAWSLGGSGDEQYF	TGTGCCTGGAGTCTCGGCGGGAGTGGCGACGAGCAGTACTTC
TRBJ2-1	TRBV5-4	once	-	CASSSAYNEQFF	TGTGCCAGCAGCAGCGCCTACAATGAGCAGTTCTTC
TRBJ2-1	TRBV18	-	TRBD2	CASSPRAAGGQYNEQFF	TGTGCCAGCTCACCTCGCGCAGCGGGGGGGCAGTACAATGAGCAGTTCTTC
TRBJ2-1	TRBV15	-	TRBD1	CATSREIDRGPYNEQFF	TGTGCCACCAGCAGAGAGATAGACAGGGGGCCCTACAATGAGCAGTTCTTC
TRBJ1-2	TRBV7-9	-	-	CASNGEDYGYTF	TGTGCCAGCAACGGAGAAGACTATGGCTACACCTTC
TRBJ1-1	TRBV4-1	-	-	CASSPDTGTNTEAFF	TGCGCCAGCAGCCCAGACACAGGGACGAACACTGAAGCTTTCTTT
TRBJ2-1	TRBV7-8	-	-	CASTKRGGNYNEQFF	TGTGCCAGCACCAAAAGGGGGGGAAACTACAATGAGCAGTTCTTC
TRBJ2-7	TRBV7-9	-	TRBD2	CASSLTSGRVYEQYF	TGTGCCAGCAGCCTCACTAGCGGGAGGGTCTACGAGCAGTACTTC
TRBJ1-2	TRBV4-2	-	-	CASSQEGIYGYTF	TGTGCCAGCAGCCAAGAAGGAATCTATGGCTACACCTTC
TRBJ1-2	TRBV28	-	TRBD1	CASSFPRGAGGYTF	TGTGCCAGCAGTTTCCCCAGGGGGGCGGGTGGCTACACCTTC
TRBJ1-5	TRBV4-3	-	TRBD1	CASSQDRGDRSQPQHF	TGCGCCAGCAGCCAAGACCGAGGGGACAGGTCTCAGCCCCAGCATTTT
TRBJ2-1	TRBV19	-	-	CASSIDGLGEQFF	TGTGCCAGTAGTATAGATGGTTTGGGTGAGCAGTTCTTC
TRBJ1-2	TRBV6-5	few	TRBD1	CASSYSRTGGGYGYTF	TGTGCCAGCAGTTACTCGCGAACAGGGGGAGGCTATGGCTACACCTTC
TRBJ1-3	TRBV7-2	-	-	CASTAGVRNTIYF	TGTGCCAGCACCGCAGGAGTGAGGAACACCATATATTTT
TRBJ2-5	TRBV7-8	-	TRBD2	CASSPRTSGRETQYF	TGTGCCAGCAGCCCCCGGACTAGCGGGAGGGAGACCCAGTACTTC
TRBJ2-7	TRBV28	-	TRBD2	CASSLSPHWREAAYEQYF	TGTGCCAGCAGTTTAAGCCCGCATTGGCGGGAGGCCGCCTACGAGCAGTACTTC
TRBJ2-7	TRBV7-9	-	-	CASRATGLEQYF	TGTGCCAGCAGGGCTACAGGGTTGGAGCAGTACTTC
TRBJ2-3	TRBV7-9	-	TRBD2	CASSPSRLAGGRDTQYF	TGTGCCAGCAGCCCTTCCCGACTAGCGGGGGGCCGAGATACGCAGTATTTT
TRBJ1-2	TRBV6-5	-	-	CASSYLGDSGYTF	TGTGCCAGCAGTTACCTCGGGGATAGCGGCTACACCTTC
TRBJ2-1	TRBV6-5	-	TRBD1	CASSTTGGSYNEQFF	TGTGCCAGCAGTACGACAGGGGGTTCCTACAATGAGCAGTTCTTC